A single T cell receptor (beta chain) is shown here with its context. The record originates from a study of blood T cell repertoires in COVID-19. The repertoire was sequenced with immunoSEQ multiplex PCR; TCRdb's copy has only in-frame clones and lacks some. The sample has 35,000 to 45,000 clones, around 90% seen once. Germline lookup yields CDR1 MNHNY and CDR2 SVGAGI (reference sequence). This CDR3 spans 13 amino acids. V lost 2 bases to trimming and J lost 2 bases, with 7 bases between them. The origin of this receptor is a man over 45 with active COVID-19. The genes are TRBV6-6 and TRBJ2-7; a possible D gene is TRBD1 (6 bases). The sequenced material came from peripheral blood. In nucleotides, the CDR3 is TGTGCCAGCAGTTACCGGGACACCTACGAGCAGTACTTC. Protein sequence: CASSYRDTYEQYF.